This T cell receptor beta chain was recovered during a study of shared clonotypes between healthy human individuals. Whole-study context: Donors, aged 18 to 49, were a couple of women and a few men. Three CD4 naive, three CD4 memory, two CD8 naive and one CD8 memory plate were used per donor.

CDR3 size: 12 residues. V was cut by 0 bases and J by 6 bases, with 7 bases left in between. Looked up from germline, CDR1 is SGHDT and CDR2 is YYEEEE. Details on this clone: What it binds is unknown.

Terminally differentiated effector memory CD45RA+ cells were excluded from the naive CD8 cells, which were CD45RO-negative and positively selected for CCR7. Whole-study results and caveats: Larger estimated richness was generally seen in naive subsets than in memory subsets.

Original processing notes: Without quality scores, immunoSEQ junctional reads could not be filtered like full-length reads. The method was immunoSEQ multiplex PCR; TCRdb's version includes in-frame clones alone and lacks a portion of them. D and trimming were read from the DNA, whereas the V and J calls and clone size are those reported in that table. The sample lists some 2 million clones, just under 95% seen once, with more than 0.9% in the top ten. The clonotype was recovered from a man between 18 and 29 years old in good health. Sequencing was performed on naive CD8+ T cells sorted from blood. The chain carries TRBV5-6 and TRBJ2-7, with D possibly TRBD1 on 5 matching bases. CDR3 DNA sequence: TGTGCCAGCAGCTTGGCGGACACCGAGCAGTACTTC. Amino acid sequence: CASSLADTEQYF. Supplemented by reference TRBV5-6 and TRBJ2-7, the full variable domain reads DAGVTQSPTHLIKTRGQQVTLRCSPKSGHDTVSWYQQALGQGPQFIFQYYEEEERQRGNFPDRFSGHQFPNYSSELNVNALLLGDSALYLCASSLADTEQYFGPGTRLTVT.